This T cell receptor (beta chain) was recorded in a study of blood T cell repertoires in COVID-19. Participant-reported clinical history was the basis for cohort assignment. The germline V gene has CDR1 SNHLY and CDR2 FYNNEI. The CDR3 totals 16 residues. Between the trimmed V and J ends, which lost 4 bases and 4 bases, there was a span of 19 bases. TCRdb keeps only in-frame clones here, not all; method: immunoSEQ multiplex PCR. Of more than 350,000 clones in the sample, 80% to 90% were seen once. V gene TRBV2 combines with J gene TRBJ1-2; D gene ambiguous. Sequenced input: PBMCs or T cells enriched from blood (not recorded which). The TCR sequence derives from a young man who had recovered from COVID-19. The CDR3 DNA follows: TGTGCCAGCAGTGCGCCTAGCATCGGGTACGCCTATGGCTACACCTTC. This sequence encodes CASSAPSIGYAYGYTF.